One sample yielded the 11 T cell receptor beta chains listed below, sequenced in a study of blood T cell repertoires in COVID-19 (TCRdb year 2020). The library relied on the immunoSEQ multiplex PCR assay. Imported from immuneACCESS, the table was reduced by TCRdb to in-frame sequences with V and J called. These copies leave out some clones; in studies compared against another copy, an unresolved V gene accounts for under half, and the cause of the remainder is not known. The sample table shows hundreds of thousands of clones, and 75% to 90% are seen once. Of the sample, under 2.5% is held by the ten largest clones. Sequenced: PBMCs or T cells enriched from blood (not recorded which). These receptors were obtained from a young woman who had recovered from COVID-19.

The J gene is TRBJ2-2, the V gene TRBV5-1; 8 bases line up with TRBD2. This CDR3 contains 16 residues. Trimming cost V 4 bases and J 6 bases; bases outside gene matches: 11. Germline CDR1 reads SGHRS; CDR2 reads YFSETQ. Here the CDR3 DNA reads TGCGCCAGCAGCCCCGCCGGGAGGGGGATATCCGGGGAGCTGTTTTTT. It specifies CASSPAGRGISGELFF.

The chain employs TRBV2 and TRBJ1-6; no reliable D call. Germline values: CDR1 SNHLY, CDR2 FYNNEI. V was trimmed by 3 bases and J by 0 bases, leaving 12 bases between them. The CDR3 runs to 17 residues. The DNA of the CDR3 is TGTGCCAGCAGTGATCCTACTTCGAGCTCCTATAATTCACCCCTCCACTTT. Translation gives CASSDPTSSSYNSPLHF.

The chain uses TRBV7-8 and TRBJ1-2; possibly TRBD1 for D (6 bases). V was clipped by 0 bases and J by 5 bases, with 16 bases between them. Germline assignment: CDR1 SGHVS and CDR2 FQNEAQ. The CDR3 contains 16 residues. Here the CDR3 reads CASSLAQGRLGYGYTF. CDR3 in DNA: TGTGCCAGCAGCTTAGCTCAGGGGCGCCTTGGGTATGGCTACACCTTC.

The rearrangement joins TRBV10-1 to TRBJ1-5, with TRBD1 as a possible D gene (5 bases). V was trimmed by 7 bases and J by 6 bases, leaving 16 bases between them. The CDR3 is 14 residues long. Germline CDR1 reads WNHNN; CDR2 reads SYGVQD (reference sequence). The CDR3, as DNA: TGCGCCAGCAACAAGGGGAGGGGTCCTCAGCCCCAGCATTTT. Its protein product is CASNKGRGPQPQHF.

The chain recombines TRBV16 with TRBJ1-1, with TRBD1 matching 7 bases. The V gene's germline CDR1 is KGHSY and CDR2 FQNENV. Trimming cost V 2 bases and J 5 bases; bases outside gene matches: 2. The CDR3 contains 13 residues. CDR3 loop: CASSQAGGTEAFF. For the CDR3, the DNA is TGTGCCAGCAGCCAAGCAGGGGGGACTGAAGCTTTCTTT.

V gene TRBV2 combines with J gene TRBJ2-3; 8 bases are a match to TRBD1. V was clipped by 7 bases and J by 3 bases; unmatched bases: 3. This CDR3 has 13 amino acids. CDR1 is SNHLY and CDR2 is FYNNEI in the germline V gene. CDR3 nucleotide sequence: TGTGCCAGCACCAGACAGGGGACAGATACGCAGTATTTT. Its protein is CASTRQGTDTQYF.

The CDR3 region has the DNA TGTGCCAGCTCTCCCCAGGGGGTATACGAGCAGTACTTC. Amino acid sequence: CASSPQGVYEQYF. V usage is TRBV18 and J usage is TRBJ2-7, with 7 bases that match TRBD1. Germline CDR1 KGHSH, CDR2 LQKENI. Unmatched junction bases numbered 6, after V lost 6 bases and J lost 4 bases. The length of the CDR3 is 13 residues.

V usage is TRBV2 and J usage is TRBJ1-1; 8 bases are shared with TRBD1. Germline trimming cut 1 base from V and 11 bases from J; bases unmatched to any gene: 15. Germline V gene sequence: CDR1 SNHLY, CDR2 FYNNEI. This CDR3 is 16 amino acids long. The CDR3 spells CASSEGAAGGLSNAFF. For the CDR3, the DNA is TGTGCCAGCAGTGAAGGGGCAGCAGGGGGCCTCTCCAATGCTTTCTTT.

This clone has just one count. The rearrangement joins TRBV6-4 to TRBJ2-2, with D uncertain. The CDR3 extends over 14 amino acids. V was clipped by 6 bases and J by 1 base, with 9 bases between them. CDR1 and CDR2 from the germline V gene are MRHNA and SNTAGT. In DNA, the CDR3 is TGTGCCAGCAGGCCCACACAGAACACCGGGGAGCTGTTTTTT. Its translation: CASRPTQNTGELFF.

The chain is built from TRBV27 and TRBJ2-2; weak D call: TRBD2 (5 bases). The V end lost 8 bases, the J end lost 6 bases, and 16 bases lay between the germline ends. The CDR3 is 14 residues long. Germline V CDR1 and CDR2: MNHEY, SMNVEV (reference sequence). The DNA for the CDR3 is TGTGCCAGCGGGCCCCCCGCGGGTGCCGGGGAGCTGTTTTTT. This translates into CASGPPAGAGELFF.

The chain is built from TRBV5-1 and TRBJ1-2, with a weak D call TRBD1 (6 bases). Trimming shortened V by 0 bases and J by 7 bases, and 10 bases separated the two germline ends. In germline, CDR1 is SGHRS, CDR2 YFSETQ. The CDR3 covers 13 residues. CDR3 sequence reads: CASSLDRVIGYTF. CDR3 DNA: TGCGCCAGCAGCTTGGACAGGGTGATTGGCTACACCTTC. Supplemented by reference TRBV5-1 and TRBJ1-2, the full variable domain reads KAGVTQTPRYLIKTRGQQVTLSCSPISGHRSVSWYQQTPGQGLQFLFEYFSETQRNKGNFPGRFSGRQFSNSRSEMNVSTLELGDSALYLCASSLDRVIGYTFGSGTRLTVV.